These T cell receptor beta chains were read from a single sample in a study of neoadjuvant anti-PD-1 for oral cavity cancer. The table came from immunoSEQ multiplex PCR; TCRdb's copy has only in-frame clones and leaves some out. The sample yields around 14,000 clones, about 73% seen once. Sequencing used PBMCs, obtained before nivolumab (anti-PD-1) treatment. The receptors shown here come from a person aged 40 to 85 with oral cavity squamous cell carcinoma. The CDR3 runs from the conserved cysteine through the conserved F or W. D genes are given only for firm matches. Clone size is not always given. Where it is, it says once, few, many or a class for expanded clones.

j_call,v_call,clone_size,d_call,cdr3_nt,cdr3_aa
TRBJ1-2,TRBV20-1,-,-,TGCAGTGCTACCGACGGAAATGGCTACACCTTC,CSATDGNGYTF
TRBJ2-1,TRBV25-1,once,-,TGTGCCAGCAGTGAATCAGGCAGCTACAATGAGCAGTTCTTC,CASSESGSYNEQFF
TRBJ1-3,TRBV5-5,-,-,TGTGCCAGCAGCTTGGAGGACCGAGGTTTCTCTGGAAACACCATATATTTT,CASSLEDRGFSGNTIYF
TRBJ2-1,TRBV7-9,-,-,TGTGCCAGCAGCTCCCAGGTTTCCTACAATGAGCAGTTCTTC,CASSSQVSYNEQFF
TRBJ2-2,TRBV4-2,-,-,TGTGCCAGCAGCCAAGATTATAGGACCGGGGAGCTGTTTTTT,CASSQDYRTGELFF
TRBJ1-6,TRBV10-3,-,-,TGTGCCATCAGTGGGGAGGAGGGGAACTATAATTCACCCCTCCACTTT,CAISGEEGNYNSPLHF
TRBJ2-7,TRBV9,few,-,TGTGCCAGCAGCCCCGGGACGACCCTAGGGGGAGGCGAGCAGTACTTC,CASSPGTTLGGGEQYF
TRBJ2-1,TRBV6-5,once,TRBD1,TGTGCCAGCAGTAGGGACAGCTACAATGAGCAGTTCTTC,CASSRDSYNEQFF
TRBJ2-2,TRBV5-1,-,-,TGCGCCAGCAGCTGGACTTGGGGGACCGGGGAGCTGTTTTTT,CASSWTWGTGELFF
TRBJ2-7,TRBV6-5,-,-,TGTGCCAGCAGCCGAGGTAGCGAGCAGTACTTC,CASSRGSEQYF
TRBJ2-2,TRBV6-5,-,-,TGTGCCAGCAGTTCGGGCACCTACACCGGGGAGCTGTTTTTT,CASSSGTYTGELFF
TRBJ2-7,TRBV30,-,-,TGTGCCTGGGACAGGAGAAGGAGCTCCTACGAGCAGTACTTC,CAWDRRRSSYEQYF
TRBJ1-1,TRBV14,-,TRBD1,TGTGCCAGCAGCCCACAGGGGTACAGAGATGAAGCTTTCTTT,CASSPQGYRDEAFF
TRBJ2-5,TRBV21-1,-,-,TGTGCCAACGACGCTGAGGGACTAGCCGCGGAGACCCAGTACTTC,CANDAEGLAAETQYF
TRBJ1-1,TRBV19,-,TRBD1,TGTGCCAGTCATGCGGGACAGCGGAGAACTGAAGCTTTCTTT,CASHAGQRRTEAFF
TRBJ1-2,TRBV6-4,-,TRBD1,TGTGCCAGCAGCGTCGGGACAGGGGTCTATGGCTACACCTTC,CASSVGTGVYGYTF
TRBJ2-5,TRBV6-5,-,-,TGTGCCAGCAGTTACTCAGGCCAGGAAGAGACCCAGTACTTC,CASSYSGQEETQYF
TRBJ2-3,TRBV4-1,-,-,TGCGCCAGCAGCCAAGGCTCGACAGGCACAGATACGCAGTATTTT,CASSQGSTGTDTQYF
TRBJ1-1,TRBV29-1,once,-,TGCAGCGTTGTACACACTTCTTCGAGGAAAGCTTTCTTT,CSVVHTSSRKAFF
TRBJ1-2,TRBV6-5,-,-,TGTGCCAGCAGTTACTCGCGATTTGGGACAAGTGGCTACACCTTC,CASSYSRFGTSGYTF
TRBJ1-5,TRBV6-5,-,-,TGTGCCAGCAGCGGACTTATCGGTAATCAGCCCCAGCATTTT,CASSGLIGNQPQHF
TRBJ1-2,TRBV12-5,-,TRBD1,TGTGCTAGTGGTTTGGTGGACAGGGGAGGGGTTCTTCGCGAAAATAACTATGGCTACACCTTC,CASGLVDRGGVLRENNYGYTF
TRBJ1-1,TRBV5-1,once,TRBD1,TGCGCCAGCAGCTTGACAGGGGCCTACACTGAAGCTTTCTTT,CASSLTGAYTEAFF
TRBJ2-7,TRBV27,-,-,TGTGCCAGCAGTTCGGGCAGAATCTACGAGCAGTACTTC,CASSSGRIYEQYF
TRBJ1-1,TRBV25-1,-,-,TGTGCCAGCAGTGAATACGGACTTTCAGGGGTCACTGAAGCTTTCTTT,CASSEYGLSGVTEAFF
TRBJ2-7,TRBV29-1,-,TRBD1,TGCAGCGTTAGAGACAGGGCCGGATCCTACGAGCAGTACTTC,CSVRDRAGSYEQYF
TRBJ2-7,TRBV15,-,-,TGTGCCACCAGCAGAGATTCCCCCCGTCGGGCTGTGTGGGTAACCTACGAGCAGTACTTC,CATSRDSPRRAVWVTYEQYF
TRBJ2-1,TRBV4-2,-,TRBD2,TGTGCCAGCAGCCAAGATTTCTTGCTGGGAGGGGCGCAGTTCTTC,CASSQDFLLGGAQFF
TRBJ1-6,TRBV6-4,few,-,TGTGCCAGCAGACAGGGAATCCTTAATTCACCCCTCCACTTT,CASRQGILNSPLHF
TRBJ1-3,TRBV7-9,-,-,TGTGCCAGCAGCTTAGCGACCCTTTTGGGGGTCGGAGGAAACACCATATATTTT,CASSLATLLGVGGNTIYF
TRBJ2-5,TRBV7-9,-,TRBD1,TGTGCCAGCAGCTTTCCGACAGGGCCAGAGACCCAGTACTTC,CASSFPTGPETQYF
TRBJ2-5,TRBV6-5,-,TRBD1,TGTGCCAGCAGCTTTACAGGGGCCCAAGAGACCCAGTACTTC,CASSFTGAQETQYF
TRBJ1-5,TRBV6-1,few,-,TGTGCCAGCGTGGGGACCCTTACTCAGCCCCAGCATTTT,CASVGTLTQPQHF
TRBJ1-2,TRBV19,-,TRBD1,TGTGCCAGTAGTATGGGACAGGGGTCCTCCTATGGCTACACCTTC,CASSMGQGSSYGYTF
TRBJ1-5,TRBV19,-,-,TGTGCCAGTAGTATAGGGGGCTTCACGGGGCAGCCCCAGCATTTT,CASSIGGFTGQPQHF
TRBJ2-5,TRBV7-9,-,TRBD2,TGTGCCAGCAGCTCCCCTAGCGGGGGGAACCAAGAGACCCAGTACTTC,CASSSPSGGNQETQYF
TRBJ1-5,TRBV7-9,once,-,TGTGCCAGCAGCTTTAGACAGGACCCTCAGCCCCAGCATTTT,CASSFRQDPQPQHF
TRBJ2-3,TRBV7-9,few,TRBD2,TGTGCCAGCAGTCCCGTGGAGCGGGAGGGCCAACTTACGCAGTATTTT,CASSPVEREGQLTQYF
TRBJ1-5,TRBV2,-,TRBD1,TGTGCCAGCAGGGCCCCAGAGGGGGCTAATCAGCCCCAGCATTTT,CASRAPEGANQPQHF
TRBJ1-6,TRBV5-5,-,-,TGTGCCAGCAGCTTGGAACCGTCGGCTAGCTCCTATAATTCACCCCTCCACTTT,CASSLEPSASSYNSPLHF
TRBJ2-2,TRBV7-9,-,TRBD1,TGTGCCAGCAGCGATTCGGACAGGGAGAACACCGGGGAGCTGTTTTTT,CASSDSDRENTGELFF
TRBJ2-7,TRBV6-1,-,-,TGTGCCAGCAGTGAAGGATGGCTAGCCGCCTACGAGCAGTACTTC,CASSEGWLAAYEQYF
TRBJ1-6,TRBV9,-,-,TGTGCCAGCAGCGTAGGGTCTTATGATAATTCACCCCTCCACTTT,CASSVGSYDNSPLHF
TRBJ2-1,TRBV27,-,-,TGTGCCAGCATCCCGGGCAGGTTACGCTACAATGAGCAGTTCTTC,CASIPGRLRYNEQFF
TRBJ1-6,TRBV14,-,TRBD1,TGTGCCAGCACCACAGGGGGCGCGGGTAATTCACCCCTCCACTTT,CASTTGGAGNSPLHF
TRBJ2-7,TRBV27,-,-,TGTGCCAGCAGTCCCCTACAGGGCAGGGATTCCTACGAGCAGTACTTC,CASSPLQGRDSYEQYF
TRBJ2-1,TRBV5-6,few,TRBD1,TGTGCCAGCAGCTCAAATAGGGGAGACAGGGGGCTCTACAATGAGCAGTTCTTC,CASSSNRGDRGLYNEQFF
TRBJ2-7,TRBV6-4,-,-,TGTGCCAGCAGTGACGGGCCCCCCCCTAGCGAGCAGTACTTC,CASSDGPPPSEQYF
TRBJ1-2,TRBV19,once,TRBD1,TGTGCCAGTATTGGGACGGGACAGGGTCCCCGAGGGGGCTACACCTTC,CASIGTGQGPRGGYTF
TRBJ2-2,TRBV5-6,-,-,TGTGCCAGCAGCCCCGCAGGGATCACCGGGGAGCTGTTTTTT,CASSPAGITGELFF
TRBJ2-1,TRBV2,-,TRBD1,TGTGCCAGCAGAGAATGGACAGGTGGTGAGCAGTTCTTC,CASREWTGGEQFF
TRBJ2-7,TRBV10-2,-,TRBD2,TGCGCCAGCAGTCTGATCGGGGGAGCGGGAGGAGTTGACGAGCAGTACTTC,CASSLIGGAGGVDEQYF
TRBJ1-1,TRBV4-1,once,TRBD1,TGCGCCAGCAGCCACCCGGACAGGGACACTGAAGCTTTCTTT,CASSHPDRDTEAFF
TRBJ2-1,TRBV11-2,-,-,TGTGCCAGCAGCTTAGGAGCTGCCCGCTCCTACAATGAGCAGTTCTTC,CASSLGAARSYNEQFF
TRBJ1-5,TRBV7-2,-,-,TGTGCCAGCAGCTTCGATTCGGGGGTGGGGCCCCAGCATTTT,CASSFDSGVGPQHF
TRBJ2-7,TRBV7-6,-,-,TGTGCCAGCAGCTTAGGGGGGCATAAGATCTACGAGCAGTACTTC,CASSLGGHKIYEQYF
TRBJ1-5,TRBV12-5,-,-,TGTGCTAGTGGCACTACCCGACAGGTCAGGTGGGGCAATCAGCCCCAGCATTTT,CASGTTRQVRWGNQPQHF
TRBJ2-3,TRBV29-1,-,-,TGCAGCGTGGACCCGGACTTAAGTGGGGTTACGCAGTATTTT,CSVDPDLSGVTQYF
TRBJ2-1,TRBV27,-,TRBD2,TGTGCCAGCACCGACGGGACTAGCGGAAACAATGAGCAGTTCTTC,CASTDGTSGNNEQFF